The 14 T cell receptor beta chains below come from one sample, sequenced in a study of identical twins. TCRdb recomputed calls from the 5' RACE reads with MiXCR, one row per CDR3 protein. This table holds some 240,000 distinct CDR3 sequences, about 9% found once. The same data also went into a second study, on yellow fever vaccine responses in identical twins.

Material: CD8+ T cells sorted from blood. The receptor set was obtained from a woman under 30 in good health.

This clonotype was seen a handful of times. The CDR3 protein is CASSHTRTSGITDTQYF. The CDR3 DNA is TGCGCCAGCAGCCATACAAGGACTAGCGGGATTACAGATACGCAGTATTTT. The chain carries TRBV4-3 and TRBJ2-3, with 12 bases that match TRBD2. Looked up from germline, CDR1 is LGHNA and CDR2 is YSLEER. The CDR3 has 17 residues. The V segment lost 3 bases and the J segment 3 bases; nucleotides outside the gene matches: 7.

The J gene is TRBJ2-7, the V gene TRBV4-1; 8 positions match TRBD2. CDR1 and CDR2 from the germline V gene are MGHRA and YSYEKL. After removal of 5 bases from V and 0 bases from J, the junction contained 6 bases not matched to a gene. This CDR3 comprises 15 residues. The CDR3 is CASSYPSGSSYEQYF. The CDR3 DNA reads TGCGCCAGCAGCTACCCGAGCGGGAGCTCCTACGAGCAGTACTTC.

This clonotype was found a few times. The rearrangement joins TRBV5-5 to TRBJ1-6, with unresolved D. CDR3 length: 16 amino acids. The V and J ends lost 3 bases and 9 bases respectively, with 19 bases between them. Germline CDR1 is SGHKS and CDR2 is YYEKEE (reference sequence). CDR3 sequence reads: CASSSLPAGVGSPLHF. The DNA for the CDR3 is TGTGCCAGCAGCTCCCTGCCCGCGGGTGTAGGTTCACCCCTCCACTTT.

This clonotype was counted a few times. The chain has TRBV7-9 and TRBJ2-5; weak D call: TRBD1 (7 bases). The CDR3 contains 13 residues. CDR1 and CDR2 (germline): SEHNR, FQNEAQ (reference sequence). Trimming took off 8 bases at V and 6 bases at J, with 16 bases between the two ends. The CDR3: CASLAQGRQTQYF. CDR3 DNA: TGTGCCAGCCTTGCACAGGGGAGGCAGACCCAGTACTTC. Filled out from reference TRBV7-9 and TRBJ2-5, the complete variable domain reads DTGVSQNPRHKITKRGQNVTFRCDPISEHNRLYWYRQTLGQGPEFLTYFQNEAQLEKSRLLSDRFSAERPKGSFSTLEIQRTEQGDSAMYLCASLAQGRQTQYFGPGTRLLVL.

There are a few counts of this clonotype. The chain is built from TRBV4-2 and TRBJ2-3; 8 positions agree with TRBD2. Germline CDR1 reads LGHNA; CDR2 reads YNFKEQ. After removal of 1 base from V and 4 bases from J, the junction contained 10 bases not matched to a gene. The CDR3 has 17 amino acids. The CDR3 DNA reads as TGTGCCAGCAGCCAAGGACGTGCGGGAGGTGGCGCAGATACGCAGTATTTT. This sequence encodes CASSQGRAGGGADTQYF.

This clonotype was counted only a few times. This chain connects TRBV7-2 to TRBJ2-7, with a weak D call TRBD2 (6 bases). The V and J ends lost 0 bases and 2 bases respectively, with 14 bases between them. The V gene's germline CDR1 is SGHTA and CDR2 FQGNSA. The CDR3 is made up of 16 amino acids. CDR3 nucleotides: TGTGCCAGCAGCTTAGCTGCCGCGGGGCCACCCTACGAGCAGTACTTC. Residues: CASSLAAAGPPYEQYF.

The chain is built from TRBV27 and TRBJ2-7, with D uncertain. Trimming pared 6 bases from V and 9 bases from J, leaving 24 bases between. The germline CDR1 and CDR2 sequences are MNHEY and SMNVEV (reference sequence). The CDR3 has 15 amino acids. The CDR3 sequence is CASSPQVGDPRGQYF. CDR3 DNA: TGTGCCAGCAGCCCCCAAGTAGGCGATCCTCGCGGGCAGTACTTC.

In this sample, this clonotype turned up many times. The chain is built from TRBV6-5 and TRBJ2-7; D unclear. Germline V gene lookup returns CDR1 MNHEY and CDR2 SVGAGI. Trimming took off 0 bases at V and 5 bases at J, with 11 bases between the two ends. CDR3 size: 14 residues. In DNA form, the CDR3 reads TGTGCCAGCAGTTACTCGAAGGCTCGGGACGAGCAGTACTTC. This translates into CASSYSKARDEQYF.

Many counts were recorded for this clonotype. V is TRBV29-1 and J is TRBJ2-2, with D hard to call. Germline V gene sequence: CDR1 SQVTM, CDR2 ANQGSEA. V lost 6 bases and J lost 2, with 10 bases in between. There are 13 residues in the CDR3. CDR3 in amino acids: CSVQTVNTGELFF. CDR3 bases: TGCAGCGTCCAAACAGTAAACACCGGGGAGCTGTTTTTT.

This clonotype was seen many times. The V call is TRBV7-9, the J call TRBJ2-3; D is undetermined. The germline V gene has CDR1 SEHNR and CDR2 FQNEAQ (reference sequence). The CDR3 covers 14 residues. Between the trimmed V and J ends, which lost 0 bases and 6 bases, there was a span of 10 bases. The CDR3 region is CASSLATELDTQYF. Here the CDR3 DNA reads TGTGCCAGCAGCTTAGCAACCGAACTGGATACGCAGTATTTT. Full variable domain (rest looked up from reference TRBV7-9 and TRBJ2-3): DTGVSQNPRHKITKRGQNVTFRCDPISEHNRLYWYRQTLGQGPEFLTYFQNEAQLEKSRLLSDRFSAERPKGSFSTLEIQRTEQGDSAMYLCASSLATELDTQYFGPGTRLTVL.

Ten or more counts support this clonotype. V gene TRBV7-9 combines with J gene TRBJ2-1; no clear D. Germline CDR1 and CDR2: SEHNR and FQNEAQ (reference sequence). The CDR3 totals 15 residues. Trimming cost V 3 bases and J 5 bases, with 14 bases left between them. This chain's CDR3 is CASSFTLEQHNEQFF. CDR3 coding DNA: TGTGCCAGCAGCTTCACTTTGGAACAGCACAATGAGCAGTTCTTC.

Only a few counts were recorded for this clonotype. The CDR3 region has the DNA TGTGCCAGCAGCCCAGTAGGGCTCAGGCCGGATGAGCAGTTCTTC. Its translation is CASSPVGLRPDEQFF. This chain uses TRBV3-1 with TRBJ2-1; D is undetermined. The germline V and J ends were trimmed by 4 bases and 8 bases, with 18 bases remaining between them. The CDR3 is 15 residues long. Germline assignment: CDR1 LGHDT and CDR2 YNNKEL (reference sequence).

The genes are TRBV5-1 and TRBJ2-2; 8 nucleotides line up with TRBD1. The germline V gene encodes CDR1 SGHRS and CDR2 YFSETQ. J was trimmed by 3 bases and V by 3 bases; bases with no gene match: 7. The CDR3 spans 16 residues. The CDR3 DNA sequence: TGCGCCAGCAGCTGGAGACAGGGGTTAGACACCGGGGAGCTGTTTTTT. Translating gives CASSWRQGLDTGELFF.

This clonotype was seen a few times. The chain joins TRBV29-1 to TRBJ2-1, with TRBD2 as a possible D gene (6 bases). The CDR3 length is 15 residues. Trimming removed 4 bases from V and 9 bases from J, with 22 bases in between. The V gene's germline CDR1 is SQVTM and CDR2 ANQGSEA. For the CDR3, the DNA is TGCAGCGTTGGGGGACTCCTTGGGAATGAGCTTGAGCAGTTCTTC. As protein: CSVGGLLGNELEQFF.